This T cell receptor (beta chain) was found in a study of T cells after somatic rescue of genetic block. Assay used: immunoSEQ multiplex PCR; TCRdb lists only in-frame clones, some missing. This table holds more than 7,500 clones, 74% found once. The V and J ends lost 0 bases and 5 bases respectively, with 17 bases between them. CDR3 length equals 16 residues. In germline, CDR1 is SGHRS, CDR2 YFSETQ. The receptor was isolated from a boy aged 5 to 17. The specimen sequenced was peripheral blood mononuclear cells (PBMCs). The chain joins TRBV5-1 to TRBJ2-5, with D possibly being TRBD1 (8 bases). The DNA for the CDR3 is TGCGCCAGCAGCTTGGGATCACAGGGGGGGCAGGAGACCCAGTACTTC. Its protein is CASSLGSQGGQETQYF.